Below are 25 T cell receptor beta chains sequenced from a single sample in a study of shared clonotypes between healthy human individuals. Libraries were prepared by immunoSEQ multiplex PCR; TCRdb keeps only in-frame clonotypes and omits some of them. The sample carries 450,000 to 500,000 clones, around four fifths recorded once. Sequenced input: PBMCs. These receptors were collected from a middle-aged woman in good health. Some clones in this sample may be carry-over from other donors' samples.

This chain uses TRBV19 with TRBJ2-7; 7 bases align to TRBD1. The germline gives CDR1 LNHDA, CDR2 SQIVND (reference sequence). The CDR3 has 14 amino acids. The trim removed 5 bases at V and 6 bases at J, leaving 10 bases unmatched. The CDR3 sequence is CASSPDRVRAEQYF. CDR3 nucleotides: TGTGCCAGTAGTCCCGACAGGGTAAGGGCCGAGCAGTACTTC.

CDR3 bases: TGTGCCAGCAGCGACCGACAGGGTACTGAAGCTTTCTTT. Translation: CASSDRQGTEAFF. The chain couples TRBV9 to TRBJ1-1; 7 bases line up with TRBD1. Unmatched junction bases numbered 4, after V lost 3 bases and J lost 5 bases. There are 13 residues in the CDR3. The V gene's germline CDR1 is SGDLS and CDR2 YYNGEE.

The chain combines TRBV10-3 with TRBJ2-3; D call uncertain. Germline CDR1 ENHRY, CDR2 SYGVKD. The CDR3 has 13 residues. Trimming cost V 8 bases and J 0 bases, with 9 bases left between them. CDR3 coding DNA: TGTGCCATCGGCGAATCTAGCACAGATACGCAGTATTTT. Its translation: CAIGESSTDTQYF.

This chain uses TRBV5-6 with TRBJ2-5, with D tentatively TRBD2 (7 bases). Looked up from germline, CDR1 is SGHDT and CDR2 is YYEEEE. The CDR3 runs to 16 residues. The V and J ends lost 4 bases and 6 bases respectively, with 22 bases between them. CDR3 amino acids: CASSRGGLAAWKTQYF. For the CDR3, the DNA is TGTGCCAGCAGCAGGGGGGGATTAGCGGCTTGGAAGACCCAGTACTTC.

This chain connects TRBV4-1 to TRBJ1-2; 8 nucleotides line up with TRBD1. V shed 1 base, J shed 7 bases, and the junction held 11 bases outside the gene matches. Per germline, CDR1 MGHRA and CDR2 YSYEKL. CDR3 size: 16 residues. The CDR3: CASSQGQGAPLGGYTF. CDR3 DNA: TGCGCCAGCAGCCAAGGGCAGGGGGCCCCCCTTGGTGGCTACACCTTC.

Notes on this clone: This sample also contains other DNA sequences that code for the same CDR3. This chain uses TRBV5-1 with TRBJ2-7; D perhaps matches TRBD1 (5 bases). The ends were cut back, 2 bases at V and 4 bases at J, with 7 bases in the middle. The CDR3 has 12 residues. In germline, CDR1 is SGHRS, CDR2 YFSETQ. CDR3 residues: CASSFQGYEQYF. The CDR3 bases are TGCGCCAGCAGCTTCCAGGGATACGAGCAGTACTTC.

The chain couples TRBV7-8 to TRBJ1-6; D remains unclear. V was pared by 1 base and J by 7 bases, with 17 bases between. The length of the CDR3 is 17 residues. Germline V gene lookup returns CDR1 SGHVS and CDR2 FQNEAQ. The CDR3 nucleotides read TGTGCCAGCAGCTTAGTGGGCAGTTTCTCTGGAAATTCACCCCTCCACTTT. Its protein product is CASSLVGSFSGNSPLHF.

The chain is built from TRBV28 and TRBJ1-1; TRBD1 might be the D (5 bases). Germline CDR1 is MDHEN and CDR2 is SYDVKM. The CDR3 has 15 residues. V was trimmed by 4 bases and J by 5 bases, leaving 17 bases between them. DNA for the CDR3: TGTGCCAGCAGTTCGCCCGGACACTCGAGGACTGAAGCTTTCTTT. It encodes CASSSPGHSRTEAFF.

This clone was detected only a few times. Within the sample, other DNA sequences also encode this same CDR3. This rearrangement joins TRBV18 to TRBJ2-5; D might be TRBD1 (6 bases). The germline V and J ends were trimmed by 0 bases and 4 bases, with 6 bases remaining between them. The CDR3 sequence is 13 residues long. CDR1 is KGHSH, CDR2 LQKENI, per germline. The CDR3 protein is CASSPPGAETQYF. The CDR3 nucleotides are TGTGCCAGCTCACCACCGGGGGCAGAGACCCAGTACTTC.

The chain couples TRBV7-3 to TRBJ2-3; D could derive from TRBD1 or TRBD2 (7 bases each). Germline V CDR1 and CDR2: SGHTA, FQGTGA. The CDR3 has 17 amino acids. The V end lost 2 bases, the J end lost 1 base, and 16 bases lay between the germline ends. The CDR3 region has the DNA TGTGCCAGCAGCTTACAGGGGGGGACTTTCCGCACAGATACGCAGTATTTT. It is translated as CASSLQGGTFRTDTQYF.

The chain links TRBV5-1 to TRBJ2-3; 15 nucleotides line up with TRBD2. Germline V gene sequence: CDR1 SGHRS, CDR2 YFSETQ. J was trimmed by 5 bases and V by 3 bases; bases with no gene match: 4. CDR3 length equals 16 residues. The CDR3 region is CASSWTSGRGEDTQYF. CDR3 DNA sequence: TGCGCCAGCAGCTGGACTAGCGGGAGGGGGGAAGATACGCAGTATTTT.

This chain connects TRBV30 to TRBJ2-5, with D perhaps matching TRBD1 (5 bases). The CDR3 is 11 residues long. Deletions cut 3 bases from V and 3 bases from J, with 5 bases between. Germline CDR1 GTSNPN, CDR2 SVGIG (reference sequence). CDR3: CAWRTEETQYF. The CDR3 region has the DNA TGTGCCTGGAGGACAGAAGAGACCCAGTACTTC.

The V call is TRBV5-1, the J call TRBJ2-7; 8 bases line up with TRBD2. CDR1 SGHRS and CDR2 YFSETQ come from the germline V gene. V shed 6 bases and J 5 bases; nucleotides not matched to a gene: 10. This CDR3 region has 14 residues. The CDR3 region has the DNA TGCGCCAGCAACCCCGGGACTAGGCTCAACGAGCAGTACTTC. Amino acid sequence: CASNPGTRLNEQYF.

The J gene is TRBJ2-2, the V gene TRBV10-1, with a tentative D call TRBD1 (6 bases). The CDR3 has 16 amino acids. CDR1 WNHNN and CDR2 SYGVQD come from the germline V gene (reference sequence). The V and J ends lost 6 bases and 10 bases respectively, with 24 bases between them. CDR3 amino acids: CASSDKTDSPYLELFF. CDR3 sequence (DNA): TGCGCCAGCAGCGACAAAACGGACAGTCCGTATCTGGAGCTGTTTTTT.

The J gene is TRBJ1-6, the V gene TRBV7-9; D is ambiguous. Trimming removed 2 bases from V and 0 bases from J, with 5 bases in between. Germline-derived CDR1 and CDR2 are SEHNR and FQNEAQ (reference sequence). The CDR3 contains 15 residues. The CDR3 DNA sequence: TGTGCCAGCAGCTTAAGGAGCTCCTATAATTCACCCCTCCACTTT. This translates into CASSLRSSYNSPLHF.

The chain recombines TRBV11-1 with TRBJ1-1, with D perhaps TRBD1 (6 bases). The CDR3 is 14 residues long. Germline CDR1 reads SGHAT; CDR2 reads FQDESV (reference sequence). V lost 5 bases and J 2 bases, leaving 12 bases between the germline ends. The CDR3 is CASSRGAGNTEAFF. Here the CDR3 DNA reads TGTGCCAGCAGCCGGGGGGCAGGCAACACTGAAGCTTTCTTT.

This sequence joins TRBV9 and TRBJ2-4, with D possibly being TRBD1 (6 bases). V lost 3 bases and J 5 bases, leaving 9 bases between the germline ends. Germline CDR1 SGDLS, CDR2 YYNGEE. CDR3 length equals 13 residues. The CDR3 DNA sequence: TGTGCCAGCAGCGCAGGGGTCCAAAACATTCAGTACTTC. Amino acid sequence: CASSAGVQNIQYF.

The chain recombines TRBV30 with TRBJ1-2; D is possibly TRBD1 (5 bases). The CDR3 is made up of 14 amino acids. The germline gives CDR1 GTSNPN, CDR2 SVGIG (reference sequence). The V gene lost 2 bases and the J gene lost 8 bases, with 18 bases spanning the gap. The CDR3 sequence is CAWSFQGSSEGYTF. Here the CDR3 DNA reads TGTGCCTGGAGTTTCCAGGGCTCCAGCGAGGGCTACACCTTC.

The chain combines TRBV10-3 with TRBJ2-6, with 12 bases that match TRBD2. This CDR3 is built from 18 residues. Germline CDR1 reads ENHRY; CDR2 reads SYGVKD. V lost 6 bases, J lost 3 bases, and 9 bases stayed unmatched. In DNA form, the CDR3 reads TGTGCCATCAGGGCAAGACTAGCGGGAGAGGATGGGGCCAACGTCCTGACTTTC. Its protein product is CAIRARLAGEDGANVLTF.

The chain carries TRBV5-6 and TRBJ2-1; D is possibly TRBD2 (6 bases). Germline values: CDR1 SGHDT, CDR2 YYEEEE. The germline V and J ends were trimmed by 0 bases and 8 bases, with 18 bases remaining between them. CDR3 size: 16 residues. CDR3 loop: CASSLGLGRRADEQFF. CDR3 DNA: TGTGCCAGCAGCTTGGGTTTAGGTAGGAGGGCAGATGAGCAGTTCTTC. The full variable domain, in which reference TRBV5-6 and TRBJ2-1 provide the parts outside the CDR3, is DAGVTQSPTHLIKTRGQQVTLRCSPKSGHDTVSWYQQALGQGPQFIFQYYEEEERQRGNFPDRFSGHQFPNYSSELNVNALLLGDSALYLCASSLGLGRRADEQFFGPGTRLTVL.

This chain uses TRBV30 with TRBJ1-2; D uncertain. V lost 3 bases to trimming and J lost 3 bases, with 8 bases between them. The CDR3 extends over 12 amino acids. Germline CDR1 and CDR2: GTSNPN and SVGIG (reference sequence). CDR3 nucleotides: TGTGCCTGGAGCCGGGTAGACTATGGCTACACCTTC. It is translated as CAWSRVDYGYTF. Full variable domain (rest looked up from reference TRBV30 and TRBJ1-2): SQTIHQWPATLVQPVGSPLSLECTVEGTSNPNLYWYRQAAGRGLQLLFYSVGIGQISSEVPQNLSASRPQDRQFILSSKKLLLSDSGFYLCAWSRVDYGYTFGSGTRLTVV.

The rearrangement uses TRBV7-2 and TRBJ2-5; the D is unclear. The J call could be wrong; TRBJ2-7 is a better fit for the DNA end. The CDR3 is 12 residues long. Germline CDR1 reads SGHTA; CDR2 reads FQGNSA. As DNA, the CDR3 is TGTGCCAGCAGCTTTCCCCAGCGCGAGCAGTACTTC. This encodes CASSFPQREQYF.

This clone has more than one count but fewer than ten. The chain couples TRBV6-4 to TRBJ2-6; a weak D match, TRBD1 (6 bases). Germline assignment: CDR1 MRHNA and CDR2 SNTAGT. The CDR3 spans 16 residues. The V gene lost 6 bases and the J gene lost 0 bases, with 12 bases spanning the gap. CDR3 region: CASSLEGGSGANVLTF. DNA for the CDR3: TGTGCCAGCAGCCTCGAAGGGGGCTCTGGGGCCAACGTCCTGACTTTC.

This clone showed up just once. The chain recombines TRBV19 with TRBJ1-2; tentatively, D is TRBD1 (5 bases). Trimming cost V 6 bases and J 6 bases, with 14 bases left between them. Germline V CDR1 and CDR2: LNHDA, SQIVND (reference sequence). This CDR3 is 13 amino acids long. The CDR3 protein is CASRSAGRNGYTF. The CDR3 bases are TGTGCCAGTAGGAGCGCAGGGAGGAATGGCTACACCTTC.

This chain joins TRBV7-3 and TRBJ2-2; D gene uncertain. Trimming pared 0 bases from V and 4 bases from J, leaving 15 bases between. From germline, CDR1 is SGHTA and CDR2 FQGTGA. This CDR3 has 17 residues. The CDR3 bases are TGTGCCAGCAGCTTAACGGTCGGTGGGCTGCTCACCGGGGAGCTGTTTTTT. This translates into CASSLTVGGLLTGELFF.